These 20 T cell receptor beta chains originate from one sample sequenced in a study of cytomegalovirus exposure and HLA in healthy donors. Primers: 60 Vbeta forward and 13 Jbeta reverse. Clones were read by immunoSEQ multiplex PCR, and TCRdb kept only the in-frame ones, dropping some. The sample lists 150,000 or so clones, around two thirds occurring once. The sample taken for sequencing was PBMCs. The origin of the receptors is a young man in good health and CMV-seropositive.

The V gene is TRBV10-2, the J gene TRBJ2-2; 14 bases match TRBD2. CDR3 size: 17 residues. Germline trimming cut 3 bases from V and 7 bases from J; bases unmatched to any gene: 7. Per the germline V gene, CDR1 is WSHSY and CDR2 is SAAADI. The CDR3 protein is CASSDPLTSGGGGELFF. The DNA of the CDR3 is TGCGCCAGCAGTGACCCCCTGACTAGCGGGGGGGGCGGGGAGCTGTTTTTT.

This clone showed up just a few times. CDR3 sequence (DNA): TGTGCCAGCAGCGGAATGTCGGCGGGGTCCACAGATACGCAGTATTTT. It is translated as CASSGMSAGSTDTQYF. This sequence joins TRBV7-2 and TRBJ2-3; D is perhaps TRBD2 (6 bases). The CDR3 has 16 residues. Germline CDR1 reads SGHTA; CDR2 reads FQGNSA. V lost 5 bases and J lost 2, with 17 bases in between.

The gene calls are TRBV6-4 and TRBJ2-1; D may be TRBD1 (5 bases). The CDR3 extends over 14 amino acids. Germline CDR1 is MRHNA and CDR2 is SNTAGT. V gave up 7 bases and J gave up 5 bases, with 15 bases separating them. The CDR3 region has the DNA TGTGCCAGCACAGTGAATATAGGGGACAATGAGCAGTTCTTC. It yields the protein CASTVNIGDNEQFF.

V usage is TRBV11-2 and J usage is TRBJ2-5; maybe TRBD2 (5 bases). The assigned J gene may be wrong: the sequence end matches TRBJ2-7 better. CDR1 and CDR2 (germline): SGHAT, FQNNGV. The CDR3 sequence is 14 residues long. The CDR3 reads CASSFGGLAYEQYF. CDR3 bases: TGTGCCAGCAGCTTCGGCGGGTTAGCCTACGAGCAGTACTTC.

V usage is TRBV5-1 and J usage is TRBJ1-1; 10 bases are shared with TRBD1. The CDR3 has 18 residues. CDR1 and CDR2 from the germline V gene are SGHRS and YFSETQ. V was clipped by 1 base and J by 5 bases; unmatched bases: 14. The CDR3, as DNA: TGCGCCAGCAGCTTGTATCAATGGATAGGGACAGGGGAAACTGAAGCTTTCTTT. Protein: CASSLYQWIGTGETEAFF.

In this sample, this clone turned up a few times. This rearrangement joins TRBV5-6 to TRBJ2-7; D possibly corresponds to TRBD1 (6 bases). The germline V gene encodes CDR1 SGHDT and CDR2 YYEEEE. V was shortened by 3 bases and J by 1 base, with 14 bases between the two germline ends. CDR3 length: 15 residues. The CDR3 protein is CASSYSTGQSYEQYF. The CDR3 DNA reads as TGTGCCAGCAGCTATTCAACAGGACAGTCCTACGAGCAGTACTTC.

In its sample, this clone was seen once. V usage is TRBV5-1 and J usage is TRBJ1-1; TRBD1 matches at 9 bases. There are 18 residues in the CDR3. CDR1 is SGHRS and CDR2 is YFSETQ in the germline V gene. Trimming cost V 0 bases and J 1 base; bases outside gene matches: 10. CDR3 in amino acids: CASSLAPPGQGANTEAFF. DNA of the CDR3: TGCGCCAGCAGCTTGGCACCCCCGGGACAGGGTGCGAACACTGAAGCTTTCTTT.

The V and J genes are TRBV6-1 and TRBJ2-1; D not resolved. The CDR3 totals 14 residues. Germline values: CDR1 MNHNS, CDR2 SASEGT. Trimming left V 5 bases short and J 3 bases short, with 11 bases between. CDR3 coding DNA: TGTGCCAGCAGTTCCCAGGCTGTCTACAATGAGCAGTTCTTC. This gives the protein CASSSQAVYNEQFF.

The CDR3 bases are TGTGCCAGCAGCCCCCGGGACAGAGATTCCTATGGCTACACCTTC. Protein: CASSPRDRDSYGYTF. J is TRBJ1-2 and V is TRBV9; TRBD1 agrees at 7 bases. The CDR3 has 15 amino acids. The ends lost 4 bases at V and 4 bases at J; junction bases unmatched: 10. The germline CDR1 and CDR2 sequences are SGDLS and YYNGEE. The full variable domain, its missing parts supplied by reference TRBV9 and TRBJ1-2, is DSGVTQTPKHLITATGQRVTLRCSPRSGDLSVYWYQQSLDQGLQFLIQYYNGEERAKGNILERFSAQQFPDLHSELNLSSLELGDSALYFCASSPRDRDSYGYTFGSGTRLTVV.

V usage is TRBV19 and J usage is TRBJ2-7, with 7 nucleotides matching TRBD1. From germline, CDR1 is LNHDA and CDR2 SQIVND (reference sequence). Trimming took 1 base from V and 2 from J; bases not matched to a gene: 2. The CDR3 length is 14 residues. Written as DNA, the CDR3 is TGTGCCAGTAGTATAGGGCAGGGGGCCTACGAGCAGTACTTC. Translated, it gives CASSIGQGAYEQYF.

Note on this clone: Within the sample, other DNA sequences also encode this same CDR3. The chain employs TRBV6-6 and TRBJ1-1; TRBD1 might be the D (6 bases). The germline V gene encodes CDR1 MNHNY and CDR2 SVGAGI (reference sequence). V was cut by 2 bases and J by 4 bases, with 11 bases left in between. CDR3 length equals 14 residues. This chain's CDR3 is CASSYGGTGTEAFF. The CDR3 nucleotides are TGTGCCAGCAGTTACGGGGGCACGGGCACTGAAGCTTTCTTT.

This chain uses TRBV7-9 with TRBJ1-2, with D maybe TRBD1 (5 bases). Germline V gives CDR1 SEHNR, CDR2 FQNEAQ (reference sequence). The V and J ends lost 1 base and 8 bases respectively, with 14 bases between them. The CDR3 has 14 residues. The CDR3 sequence is CASSLGVGARGYTF. CDR3 in DNA: TGTGCCAGCAGCTTAGGGGTAGGGGCGCGCGGCTACACCTTC.

This clone has just a few counts. The chain links TRBV27 to TRBJ2-5; TRBD2 matches 14 bases. Germline V gene sequence: CDR1 MNHEY, CDR2 SMNVEV (reference sequence). This CDR3 spans 18 amino acids. With 2 bases clipped from V and 0 bases from J, the junction kept 5 bases outside the gene matches. In DNA form, the CDR3 reads TGTGCCAGCAGTTTAGTGCGACTAGCGGGAGGGAACCAAGAGACCCAGTACTTC. Translation: CASSLVRLAGGNQETQYF.

This sequence joins TRBV10-2 and TRBJ2-1, with 8 nucleotides matching TRBD2. The CDR3 covers 12 residues. CDR1 WSHSY and CDR2 SAAADI come from the germline V gene. V gave up 8 bases and J gave up 8 bases; unmatched junction bases: 5. In DNA form, the CDR3 reads TGCGCCAGCCGGGGGGGTGGCGATGAGCAGTTCTTC. It yields the protein CASRGGGDEQFF.

This chain links TRBV5-1 with TRBJ1-4; 8 bases are a match to TRBD1. Germline V gene sequence: CDR1 SGHRS, CDR2 YFSETQ. With 2 bases clipped from V and 3 bases from J, the junction kept 6 bases outside the gene matches. The CDR3 consists of 16 residues. The CDR3 loop reads CASSLGQGLANEKLFF. Here the CDR3 DNA reads TGCGCCAGCAGCTTAGGACAGGGCCTGGCTAATGAAAAACTGTTTTTT.

This clone was seen a few times. The genes are TRBV11-2 and TRBJ2-1; 9 positions match TRBD2. V lost 2 bases to trimming and J lost 7 bases; unmatched junction nucleotides: 12. CDR1 is SGHAT and CDR2 is FQNNGV in the germline V gene. The CDR3 consists of 17 residues. CDR3 residues: CASSLRREGRGGNEQFF. DNA of the CDR3: TGTGCCAGCAGCTTAAGGCGGGAGGGCCGTGGAGGGAATGAGCAGTTCTTC.

A note on this clone: Other DNA sequences in this specimen translate into the identical CDR3. The chain combines TRBV9 with TRBJ2-2; D call uncertain. Per germline, CDR1 SGDLS and CDR2 YYNGEE. The length of the CDR3 is 12 residues. V lost 0 bases and J lost 7, with 4 bases in between. The CDR3 DNA reads TGTGCCAGCAGCGTAGTCAGCGGGGAGCTGTTTTTT. Translating it yields CASSVVSGELFF.

This chain links TRBV28 with TRBJ1-4; TRBD1 agrees at 8 bases. Trimming at V came to 7 bases and at J to 2 bases, leaving 12 bases not matched to a gene. The germline gives CDR1 MDHEN, CDR2 SYDVKM. The length of the CDR3 is 17 residues. Written as DNA, the CDR3 is TGTGCCAGCATGAACCCAGGGGGCGGAGTGACTAATGAAAAACTGTTTTTT. Translation gives CASMNPGGGVTNEKLFF.

This clone was counted only a few times. The V and J genes are TRBV5-1 and TRBJ1-2, with 8 bases lining up with TRBD1. The CDR3 sequence is 14 residues long. With V trimmed by 2 bases and J by 6 bases, 6 bases remained unmatched. CDR1 and CDR2 from the germline V gene are SGHRS and YFSETQ. CDR3 loop: CASSLRTGRDGYTF. The CDR3 region has the DNA TGCGCCAGCAGCTTAAGGACAGGGCGGGATGGCTACACCTTC.

V usage is TRBV28 and J usage is TRBJ1-4, with 7 nucleotides matching TRBD1. The CDR3 is 16 residues long. V lost 6 bases to trimming and J lost 5 bases; unmatched junction nucleotides: 12. Per the germline V gene, CDR1 is MDHEN and CDR2 is SYDVKM. Here the CDR3 DNA reads TGTGCCAGCAGCCCCGGATCAGGGGGTTTCAATGAAAAACTGTTTTTT. Amino acid sequence: CASSPGSGGFNEKLFF.